Each of the 15 T cell receptor beta chains below was sequenced from the same sample in a study of T cells expressing NK-cell markers. TCRdb re-called the 5' RACE reads and gives one entry per CDR3 protein, without DNA. This table holds about 180,000 distinct CDR3 sequences. The material sequenced was blood T cells: a sorted CD56 or NKG2C T cell subset, CD4+ or CD8+ T cells, or bulk PBMC T cells (not recorded which). Receptors originate from a woman aged 18 to 75 in good health.

CDR3: CATSSHPGQGLYGYTF. This chain joins TRBV15 and TRBJ1-2; TCRdb outputs TRBD1, but without DNA this stays unchecked. Germline values: CDR1 LNHNV, CDR2 YYDKDF (reference sequence). This CDR3 has 16 amino acids. The full variable domain, rest sourced from reference TRBV15 and TRBJ1-2, is DAMVIQNPRYQVTQFGKPVTLSCSQTLNHNVMYWYQQKSSQAPKLLFHYYDKDFNNEADTPDNFQSRRPNTSFCFLDIRSPGLGDTAMYLCATSSHPGQGLYGYTFGSGTRLTVV.

The chain recombines TRBV5-1 with TRBJ2-5; TCRdb picks TRBD2, but there is no DNA to check that call. The CDR3 covers 15 residues. Germline CDR1 SGHRS, CDR2 YFSETQ. The CDR3 reads CASSYGTSGEETQYF. The whole variable domain, filled in from reference TRBV5-1 and TRBJ2-5, reads KAGVTQTPRYLIKTRGQQVTLSCSPISGHRSVSWYQQTPGQGLQFLFEYFSETQRNKGNFPGRFSGRQFSNSRSEMNVSTLELGDSALYLCASSYGTSGEETQYFGPGTRLLVL.

The chain uses TRBV29-1 and TRBJ2-5; TCRdb indicates TRBD2, and absent DNA this call remains unverified. CDR1 and CDR2 from the germline V gene are SQVTM and ANQGSEA. The CDR3 is made up of 12 amino acids. CDR3 region: CSVGLVQETQYF.

This chain uses TRBV2 with TRBJ2-1; without DNA, the TCRdb call of TRBD1 cannot be checked. This CDR3 region has 14 residues. Germline CDR1 reads SNHLY; CDR2 reads FYNNEI. The CDR3 reads CASSAQGRGNEQFF.

This sequence joins TRBV7-8 and TRBJ2-1; TCRdb gives TRBD1 as the D gene, but with no DNA this cannot be confirmed. This CDR3 spans 15 amino acids. Germline CDR1 and CDR2: SGHVS and FQNEAQ. The CDR3: CASSESDGGYNEQFF.

CDR3 amino acids: CASSQDWTGRGYTF. J is TRBJ1-2 and V is TRBV3-1. The CDR3 extends over 14 amino acids. The germline gives CDR1 LGHDT, CDR2 YNNKEL (reference sequence).

The J gene is TRBJ2-7, the V gene TRBV5-1; TCRdb proposes TRBD1, but this gene call is untestable without DNA. Germline V gene sequence: CDR1 SGHRS, CDR2 YFSETQ. This CDR3 region has 13 residues. CDR3 residues: CASSFNSRSEQYF.

The chain uses TRBV7-2 and TRBJ2-7; with no DNA, the TCRdb D assignment of TRBD2 cannot be verified. The length of the CDR3 is 14 residues. Per germline, CDR1 SGHTA and CDR2 FQGNSA. CDR3 sequence reads: CASTPRRETYEQYF.

This chain links TRBV12-3 or TRBV12-4 with TRBJ1-2; TCRdb outputs TRBD1, but without DNA this stays unchecked. The CDR3 spans 17 residues. CDR3 residues: CASTPRFRTDPSYGYTF.

The gene calls are TRBV3-1 and TRBJ2-5; TCRdb gives TRBD1 as the D gene, but with no DNA this cannot be confirmed. CDR1 LGHDT and CDR2 YNNKEL come from the germline V gene (reference sequence). The CDR3 length is 17 residues. The CDR3 sequence: CASSQRGATPSQETQYF.

The chain combines TRBV7-2 with TRBJ2-3. This CDR3 spans 14 amino acids. Germline CDR1 is SGHTA and CDR2 is FQGNSA. The CDR3 here is CASSSASSTDTQYF.

The CDR3 protein is CASSLTVAGWGNTIYF. This chain uses TRBV7-2 with TRBJ1-3; the TCRdb call, TRBD1, lacks DNA for checking. The CDR3 extends over 16 amino acids. Germline V lookup: CDR1 SGHTA, CDR2 FQGNSA.

The chain carries TRBV4-1 and TRBJ2-3; TCRdb's D call, TRBD1, is unchecked because there is no DNA. Germline V gives CDR1 MGHRA, CDR2 YSYEKL. The CDR3 runs 16 residues. CDR3 residues: CASSQDYRMGTDTQYF.

This chain connects TRBV6-1 to TRBJ2-1; TCRdb proposes TRBD1, but this gene call is untestable without DNA. The CDR3 runs 14 residues. Germline CDR1 and CDR2: MNHNS and SASEGT. The CDR3 loop reads CASSSRRGHNEQFF.

The chain joins TRBV7-3 to TRBJ2-5; TCRdb designates TRBD1, a call that cannot be tested without DNA. Per the germline V gene, CDR1 is SGHTA and CDR2 is FQGTGA. The CDR3 is 15 residues long. The CDR3: CASSSMGAPLETQYF.